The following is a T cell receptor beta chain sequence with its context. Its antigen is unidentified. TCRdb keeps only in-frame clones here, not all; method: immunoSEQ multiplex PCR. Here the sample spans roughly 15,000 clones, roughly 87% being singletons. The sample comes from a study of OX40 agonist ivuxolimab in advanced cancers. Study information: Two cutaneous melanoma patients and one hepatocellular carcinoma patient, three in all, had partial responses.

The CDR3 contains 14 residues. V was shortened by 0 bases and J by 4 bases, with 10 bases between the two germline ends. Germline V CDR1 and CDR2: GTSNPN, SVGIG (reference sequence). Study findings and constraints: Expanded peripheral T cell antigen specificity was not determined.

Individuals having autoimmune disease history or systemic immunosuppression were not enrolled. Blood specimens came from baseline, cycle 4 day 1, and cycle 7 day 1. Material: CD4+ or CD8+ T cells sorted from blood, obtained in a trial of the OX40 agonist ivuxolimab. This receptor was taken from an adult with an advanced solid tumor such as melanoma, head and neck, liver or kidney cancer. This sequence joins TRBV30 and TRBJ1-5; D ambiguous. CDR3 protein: CAWSVRAGNQPQHF. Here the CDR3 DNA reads TGTGCCTGGAGTGTACGGGCAGGTAATCAGCCCCAGCATTTT.